These T cell receptor beta chains were read from a single sample in a study of beta chain features in type 1 diabetes. TCRdb's table, derived via immunoSEQ multiplex PCR, lists solely in-frame clones and lacks some. The repertoire holds about 350,000 clones, 15% to 20% seen once, with 0.044% in the top ten. Input material: naive CD4+ T cells from blood. The receptor source for this set is a woman between 18 and 29 years old in good health. Both conserved end residues are part of each CDR3. D genes are given only for firm matches. Clone sizes are given selectively: once, few, many, or a class where the clone is expanded.

length	V	J	D	size	DNA	CDR3
15	TRBV7-2	TRBJ1-1	TRBD1	.	TGTGCCAGCAGCGCTAGACAGGGCTTCAACACTGAAGCTTTCTTT	CASSARQGFNTEAFF
11	TRBV29-1	TRBJ2-1	TRBD2	few	TGCAGCGTACTACTAGCGGCTGAGCAGTTCTTC	CSVLLAAEQFF
15	TRBV5-1	TRBJ2-7	TRBD1	few	TGCGCCAGCAGCTTCGTTAGGGGACAGGACTACGAGCAGTACTTC	CASSFVRGQDYEQYF
16	TRBV4-1	TRBJ2-7	.	.	TGCGCCAGCAGCCAAGACCCCGGGGGGCGGTCCTACGAGCAGTACTTC	CASSQDPGGRSYEQYF
15	TRBV5-4	TRBJ1-3	.	.	TGTGCCAGCAGCTTAGGGGGGGGCTCTGGAAACACCATATATTTT	CASSLGGGSGNTIYF
12	TRBV2	TRBJ2-3	.	few	TGTGCCAGCAGAGCCCTCCAAGATACGCAGTATTTT	CASRALQDTQYF
15	TRBV11-2	TRBJ2-7	.	few	TGTGCCAGCAGCTTAGATTATCAACCTACCTACGAGCAGTACTTC	CASSLDYQPTYEQYF
13	TRBV30	TRBJ2-1	TRBD2	.	TGTGCCTGGAGTAGACTAGCGGGCAATGAGCAGTTCTTC	CAWSRLAGNEQFF
13	TRBV5-1	TRBJ1-1	.	.	TGCGCCAGCAGCTTGGGGCAGGACACTGAAGCTTTCTTT	CASSLGQDTEAFF
16	TRBV5-4	TRBJ2-3	TRBD2	.	TGTGCCAGCAGCACACCCGGGACTACAAGCACAGATACGCAGTATTTT	CASSTPGTTSTDTQYF
15	TRBV18	TRBJ2-6	TRBD1	.	TGTGCCAGCTCACGGACAGGGTCTGGGGCCAACGTCCTGACTTTC	CASSRTGSGANVLTF
14	TRBV5-1	TRBJ2-5	.	few	TGCGCCAGCAATGAAGAAGCGGTCCAAGAGACCCAGTACTTC	CASNEEAVQETQYF
16	TRBV4-3	TRBJ2-2	TRBD1	few	TGCGCCAGCAGCCGAGGACAGGGGGTCGACACCGGGGAGCTGTTTTTT	CASSRGQGVDTGELFF
15	TRBV6-5	TRBJ1-6	TRBD1	.	TGTGCCAGCAGCATCCGGGACAGGGGCAGTTCACCCCTCCACTTT	CASSIRDRGSSPLHF
12	TRBV29-1	TRBJ1-2	.	few	TGCAGCGCCATTTCAGGTTCCTATGGCTACACCTTC	CSAISGSYGYTF
14	TRBV4-1	TRBJ2-4	TRBD2	once	TGCGCCAGCAGCCAAGTCGCGGGAGGAAACATTCAGTACTTC	CASSQVAGGNIQYF
15	TRBV14	TRBJ1-2	.	.	TGTGCCAGCAGCCTAACGGCGGGGTTCAACTATGGCTACACCTTC	CASSLTAGFNYGYTF
13	TRBV29-1	TRBJ2-3	TRBD1	few	TGCAGCGTTGAAGACACCTCAGGGGGCATGCAGTATTTT	CSVEDTSGGMQYF
13	TRBV18	TRBJ2-6	.	.	TGTGCCAGCTCACCGCCAAGTTCGGACGTCCTGACTTTC	CASSPPSSDVLTF
14	TRBV30	TRBJ2-2	.	.	TGTGCCTGGAGTTGGAGGGGGCGGACCGGGGAGCTGTTTTTT	CAWSWRGRTGELFF
21	TRBV7-6	TRBJ2-4	.	.	TGTGCCAGCAGCTTAGCGGAGGTCGGGGGGCACAGATCGTTAGCCAAAAACATTCAGTACTTC	CASSLAEVGGHRSLAKNIQYF
12	TRBV5-1	TRBJ2-5	.	.	TGCGCCAGCAGCTCGAGTCGAGAGACCCAGTACTTC	CASSSSRETQYF
13	TRBV30	TRBJ1-2	.	few	TGTGCCTGGAGTGTTGGCTCATCGAGGGGCTACACCTTC	CAWSVGSSRGYTF
14	TRBV6-5	TRBJ2-7	TRBD1	few	TGTGCCAGCAGTAGGGACAGGGTAGGGTTCGAGCAGTACTTC	CASSRDRVGFEQYF
14	TRBV4-2	TRBJ2-5	.	few	TGTGCCAGCAGCCCGGGACTTACACAAGAGACCCAGTACTTC	CASSPGLTQETQYF
13	TRBV30	TRBJ2-5	.	.	TGTGCCTGGAGTGTAGGACAGCAAGAGACCCAGTACTTC	CAWSVGQQETQYF
16	TRBV6-1	TRBJ1-2	.	.	TGTGCCAGCAGTGTACTCTTACCGACAGTAGTAGGTGGCTACACCTTC	CASSVLLPTVVGGYTF